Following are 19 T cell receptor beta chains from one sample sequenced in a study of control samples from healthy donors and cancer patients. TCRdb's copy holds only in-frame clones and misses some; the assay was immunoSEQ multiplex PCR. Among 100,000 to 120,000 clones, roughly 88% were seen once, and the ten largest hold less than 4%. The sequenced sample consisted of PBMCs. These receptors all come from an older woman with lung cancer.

CDR3 nucleotides: TGTGCCAGCAGCGTCTACAGGGGGGGAGGAGGCTACACCTTC. This gives the protein CASSVYRGGGGYTF. V gene TRBV5-8 combines with J gene TRBJ1-2; 8 nucleotides align to TRBD1. V shed 4 bases and J 8 bases; nucleotides not matched to a gene: 10. There are 14 residues in the CDR3. The germline V gene encodes CDR1 SGHTS and CDR2 YDEGEE. The whole variable domain, remainder taken from reference TRBV5-8 and TRBJ1-2, is EAGVTQSPTHLIKTRGQQATLRCSPISGHTSVYWYQQALGLGLQFLLWYDEGEERNRGNFPPRFSGRQFPNYSSELNVNALELEDSALYLCASSVYRGGGGYTFGSGTRLTVV.

For the CDR3, the DNA is TGTGCCAGCAGTCAGAACACTGAAGCTTTCTTT. It codes for CASSQNTEAFF. The V and J genes are TRBV12-3 or TRBV12-4 and TRBJ1-1; D ambiguous. Trimming took 5 bases from V and 1 from J, leaving 2 bases between them. CDR3 length: 11 amino acids.

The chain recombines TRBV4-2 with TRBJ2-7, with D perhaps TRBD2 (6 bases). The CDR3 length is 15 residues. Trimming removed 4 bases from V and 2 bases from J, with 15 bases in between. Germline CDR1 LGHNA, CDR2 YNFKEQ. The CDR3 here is CASSPGGQGTYEQYF. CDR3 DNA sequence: TGTGCCAGCAGCCCAGGAGGGCAGGGTACCTACGAGCAGTACTTC.

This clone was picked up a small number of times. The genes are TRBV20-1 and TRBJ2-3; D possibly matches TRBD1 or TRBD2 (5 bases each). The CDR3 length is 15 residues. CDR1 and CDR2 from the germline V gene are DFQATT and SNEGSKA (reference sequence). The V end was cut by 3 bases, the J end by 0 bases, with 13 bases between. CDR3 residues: CSASPGAPSTDTQYF. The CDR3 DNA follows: TGCAGTGCTAGTCCCGGGGCGCCGAGCACAGATACGCAGTATTTT.

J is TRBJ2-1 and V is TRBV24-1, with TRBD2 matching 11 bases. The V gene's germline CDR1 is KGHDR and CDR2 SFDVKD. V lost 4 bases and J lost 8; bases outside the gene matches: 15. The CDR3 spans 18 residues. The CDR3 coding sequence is TGTGCCACCAGTGAGGAGAATAGCGGGAGGGGAACGAGGGATGAGCAGTTCTTC. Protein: CATSEENSGRGTRDEQFF.

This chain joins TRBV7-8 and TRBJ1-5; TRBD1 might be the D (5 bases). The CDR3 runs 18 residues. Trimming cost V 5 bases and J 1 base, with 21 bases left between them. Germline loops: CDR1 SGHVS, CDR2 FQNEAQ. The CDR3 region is CASSPGSQGPSSNQPQHF. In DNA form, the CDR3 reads TGTGCCAGCAGCCCCGGATCCCAGGGACCATCAAGCAATCAGCCCCAGCATTTT.

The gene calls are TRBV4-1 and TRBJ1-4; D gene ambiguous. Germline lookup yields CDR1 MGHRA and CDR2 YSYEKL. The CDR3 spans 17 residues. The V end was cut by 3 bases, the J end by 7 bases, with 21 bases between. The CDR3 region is CASSQWGEALLGEKLFF. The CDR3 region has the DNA TGCGCCAGCAGCCAGTGGGGAGAGGCCTTATTAGGTGAAAAACTGTTTTTT.

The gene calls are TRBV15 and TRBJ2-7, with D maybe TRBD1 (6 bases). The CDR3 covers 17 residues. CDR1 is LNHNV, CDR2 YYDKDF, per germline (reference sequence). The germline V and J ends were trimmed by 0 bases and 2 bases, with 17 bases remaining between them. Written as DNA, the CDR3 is TGTGCCACCAGCAGAGATCAGGACAGCCTAACTCCCTACGAGCAGTACTTC. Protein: CATSRDQDSLTPYEQYF.

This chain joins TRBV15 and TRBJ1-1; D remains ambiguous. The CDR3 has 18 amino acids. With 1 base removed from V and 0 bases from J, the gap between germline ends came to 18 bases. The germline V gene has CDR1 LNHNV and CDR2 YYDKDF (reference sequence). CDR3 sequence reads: CATSRGGSIGLMNTEAFF. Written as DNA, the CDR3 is TGTGCCACCAGCAGAGGAGGAAGTATCGGGTTGATGAACACTGAAGCTTTCTTT.

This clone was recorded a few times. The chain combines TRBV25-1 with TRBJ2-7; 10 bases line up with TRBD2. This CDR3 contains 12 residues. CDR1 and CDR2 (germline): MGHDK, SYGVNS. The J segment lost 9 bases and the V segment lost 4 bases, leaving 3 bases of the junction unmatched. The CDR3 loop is CASSVSSGRQYF. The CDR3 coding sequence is TGTGCCAGCAGTGTGTCTAGCGGGAGGCAGTACTTC.

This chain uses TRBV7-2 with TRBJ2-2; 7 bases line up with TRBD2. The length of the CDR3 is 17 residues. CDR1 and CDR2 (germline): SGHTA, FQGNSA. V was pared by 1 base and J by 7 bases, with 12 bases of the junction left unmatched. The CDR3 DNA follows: TGTGCCAGCAGCTTAGTGAGTAGGGTAGGACTAGGCGGGGAGCTGTTTTTT. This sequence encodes CASSLVSRVGLGGELFF.

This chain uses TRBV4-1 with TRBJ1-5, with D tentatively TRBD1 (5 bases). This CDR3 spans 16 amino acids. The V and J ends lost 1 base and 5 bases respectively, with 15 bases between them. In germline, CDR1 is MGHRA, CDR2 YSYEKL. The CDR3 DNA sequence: TGCGCCAGCAGCCAAGTGCAGGGAGTGGGGGATCAGCCCCAGCATTTT. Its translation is CASSQVQGVGDQPQHF.

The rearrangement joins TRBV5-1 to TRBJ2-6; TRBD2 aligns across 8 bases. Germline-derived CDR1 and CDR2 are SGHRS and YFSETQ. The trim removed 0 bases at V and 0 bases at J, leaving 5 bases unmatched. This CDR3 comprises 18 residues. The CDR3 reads CASSLAVLAGSGANVLTF. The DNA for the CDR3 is TGCGCCAGCAGCTTGGCAGTCCTAGCGGGCTCTGGGGCCAACGTCCTGACTTTC.

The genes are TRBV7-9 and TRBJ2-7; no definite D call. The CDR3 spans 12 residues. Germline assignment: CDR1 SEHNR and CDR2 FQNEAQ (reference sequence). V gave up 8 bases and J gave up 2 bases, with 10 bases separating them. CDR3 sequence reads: CASGVGAYEQYF. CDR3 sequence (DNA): TGTGCCAGCGGGGTCGGCGCCTACGAGCAGTACTTC. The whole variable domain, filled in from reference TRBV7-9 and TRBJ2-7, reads DTGVSQNPRHKITKRGQNVTFRCDPISEHNRLYWYRQTLGQGPEFLTYFQNEAQLEKSRLLSDRFSAERPKGSFSTLEIQRTEQGDSAMYLCASGVGAYEQYFGPGTRLTVT.

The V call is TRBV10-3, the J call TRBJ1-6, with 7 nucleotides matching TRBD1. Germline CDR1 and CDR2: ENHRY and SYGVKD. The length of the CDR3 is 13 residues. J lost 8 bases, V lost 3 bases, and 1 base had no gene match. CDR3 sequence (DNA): TGTGCCATCAGTGATACAGGGGATTCACCCCTCCACTTT. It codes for CAISDTGDSPLHF.

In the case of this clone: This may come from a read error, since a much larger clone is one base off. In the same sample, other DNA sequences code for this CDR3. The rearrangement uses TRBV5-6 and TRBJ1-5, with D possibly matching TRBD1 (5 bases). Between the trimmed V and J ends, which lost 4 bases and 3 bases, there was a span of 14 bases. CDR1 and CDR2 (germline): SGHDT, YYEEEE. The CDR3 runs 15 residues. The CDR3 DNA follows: TGTGCCAGCAGCAGCCTCGGACAAGTCAATCAGCCCCAGCATTTT. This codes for CASSSLGQVNQPQHF. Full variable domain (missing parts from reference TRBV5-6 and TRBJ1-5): DAGVTQSPTHLIKTRGQQVTLRCSPKSGHDTVSWYQQALGQGPQFIFQYYEEEERQRGNFPDRFSGHQFPNYSSELNVNALLLGDSALYLCASSSLGQVNQPQHFGDGTRLSIL.

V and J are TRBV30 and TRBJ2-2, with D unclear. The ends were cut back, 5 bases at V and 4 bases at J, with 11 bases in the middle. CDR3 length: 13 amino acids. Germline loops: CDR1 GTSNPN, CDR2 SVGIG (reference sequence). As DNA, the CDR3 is TGTGCCTGGGTTGAAATAGGCACCGGGGAGCTGTTTTTT. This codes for CAWVEIGTGELFF.

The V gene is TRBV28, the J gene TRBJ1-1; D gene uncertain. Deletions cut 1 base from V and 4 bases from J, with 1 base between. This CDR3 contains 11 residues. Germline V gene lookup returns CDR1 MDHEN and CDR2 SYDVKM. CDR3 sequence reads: CASSLFTEAFF. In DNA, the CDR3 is TGTGCCAGCAGTTTATTCACTGAAGCTTTCTTT.

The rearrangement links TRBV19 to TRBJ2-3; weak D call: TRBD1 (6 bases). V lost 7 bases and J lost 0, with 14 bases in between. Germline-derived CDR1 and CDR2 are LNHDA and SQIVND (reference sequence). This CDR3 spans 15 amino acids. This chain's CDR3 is CASTAPGASTDTQYF. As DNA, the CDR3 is TGTGCCAGTACCGCCCCAGGGGCGAGCACAGATACGCAGTATTTT.